Listed below are T cell receptor beta chains from one sample, sequenced in a study of cytomegalovirus exposure and HLA in healthy donors. Data came from immunoSEQ multiplex PCR; TCRdb stores just in-frame clones and leaves some out. The sample lists under 200,000 clones, around 75% occurring once. Sequencing input: PBMCs. All receptors come from a man aged 40-49 years in good health and CMV-seropositive. The CDR3 runs from the conserved cysteine through the conserved F or W. A D gene is named only where the DNA matches it firmly. The size of a clone is reported for some rows only, either as once, few or many, or as a class for expanded clones.

TRBJ2-3,NA,NA,TRBV6-5,CASRTQVGGTDTQYF,TGTGCCAGCAGAACTCAAGTAGGGGGCACAGATACGCAGTATTTT
TRBJ2-2,NA,TRBD1,TRBV11-3,CASSLAGTGGFTGELFF,TGTGCCAGCAGCTTAGCGGGGACAGGGGGCTTCACCGGGGAGCTGTTTTTT
TRBJ1-2,NA,TRBD1,TRBV7-3,CASSTTGAAGYTF,TGTGCCAGCAGCACGACAGGGGCCGCTGGCTACACCTTC
TRBJ1-2,NA,NA,TRBV7-8,CASSLAGANYGYTF,TGTGCCAGCAGCTTAGCGGGAGCTAACTATGGCTACACCTTC
TRBJ2-1,NA,NA,TRBV7-3,CASSPTPVTNEQFF,TGTGCCAGCAGCCCAACGCCGGTAACCAATGAGCAGTTCTTC
TRBJ2-7,NA,NA,TRBV21-1,CASNGQGFGEQYF,TGTGCCAGCAACGGACAGGGCTTTGGCGAGCAGTACTTC
TRBJ2-6,NA,TRBD1,TRBV27,CASSVHGTGLISGANVLTF,TGTGCCAGCAGTGTCCACGGGACAGGGCTAATCTCTGGGGCCAACGTCCTGACTTTC
TRBJ1-1,NA,NA,TRBV7-3,CASSLFAGRTEAFF,TGTGCCAGCAGCTTATTTGCAGGGCGGACTGAAGCTTTCTTT
TRBJ2-3,NA,TRBD2,TRBV19,CASSIPRGTSTETQYF,TGTGCCAGTAGTATCCCCCGGGGGACTAGCACAGAGACGCAGTATTTT
TRBJ2-7,NA,TRBD1,TRBV27,CASSSLDREHEQYF,TGTGCCAGCAGTTCTCTCGACAGGGAACACGAGCAGTACTTC
TRBJ2-1,NA,TRBD2,TRBV7-9,CASSQRGYSYNEQFF,TGTGCCAGCAGCCAGCGGGGATACTCCTACAATGAGCAGTTCTTC
TRBJ2-3,once,TRBD2,TRBV5-4,CASSALAGSTDTQYF,TGTGCCAGCAGCGCACTAGCGGGCAGCACAGATACGCAGTATTTT
TRBJ1-1,NA,NA,TRBV7-3,CASSLMSNRQRTEAFF,TGTGCCAGCAGCTTAATGAGCAACCGACAGAGGACTGAAGCTTTCTTT
TRBJ2-1,NA,NA,TRBV5-4,CASSLERINEQFF,TGTGCCAGCAGCTTGGAGAGGATCAATGAGCAGTTCTTC
TRBJ1-2,NA,TRBD1,TRBV11-2,CASSLVRGPDGYTF,TGTGCCAGCAGCTTAGTGAGGGGGCCCGATGGCTACACCTTC
TRBJ2-7,NA,NA,TRBV28,CASSVLGSGTYEQYF,TGTGCCAGCAGTGTCTTAGGGTCCGGGACCTACGAGCAGTACTTC
TRBJ2-2,NA,NA,TRBV10-2,CASRETVTGELFF,TGCGCCAGCAGAGAGACGGTCACCGGGGAGCTGTTTTTT
TRBJ1-5,NA,TRBD1,TRBV6-5,CASSYGDRALNQPQHF,TGTGCCAGCAGTTACGGAGACAGGGCATTAAATCAGCCCCAGCATTTT
TRBJ1-4,once,NA,TRBV30,CAWSVGQATNEKLFF,TGTGCCTGGAGTGTGGGGCAGGCAACTAATGAAAAACTGTTTTTT
TRBJ1-3,once,NA,TRBV6-5,CASSPRGNPDTIYF,TGTGCCAGCAGCCCGAGGGGGAACCCAGACACCATATATTTT
TRBJ2-4,NA,TRBD1,TRBV11-2,CASSLRRSGQLAKNIQYF,TGTGCCAGCAGCTTGCGACGATCGGGACAGTTAGCCAAAAACATTCAGTACTTC
TRBJ1-1,NA,NA,TRBV19,CASSSPRSSLNTEAFF,TGTGCCAGTAGTTCCCCGAGAAGCTCCTTGAACACTGAAGCTTTCTTT
TRBJ1-5,NA,TRBD1,TRBV23-1,CASSQSSGTGWQPQHF,TGCGCCAGCAGTCAATCGTCGGGGACAGGGTGGCAGCCCCAGCATTTT
TRBJ1-2,NA,NA,TRBV27,CASSSRPPGEADTF,TGTGCCAGCAGCTCACGTCCCCCAGGGGAAGCGGACACCTTC
TRBJ1-1,once,NA,TRBV7-3,CASSLSPIGRATEAFF,TGTGCCAGCAGCTTATCTCCCATCGGTCGTGCCACTGAAGCTTTCTTT
TRBJ2-5,NA,TRBD1,TRBV6-5,CARDRVGTQYF,TGTGCCAGAGACAGGGTGGGGACCCAGTACTTC